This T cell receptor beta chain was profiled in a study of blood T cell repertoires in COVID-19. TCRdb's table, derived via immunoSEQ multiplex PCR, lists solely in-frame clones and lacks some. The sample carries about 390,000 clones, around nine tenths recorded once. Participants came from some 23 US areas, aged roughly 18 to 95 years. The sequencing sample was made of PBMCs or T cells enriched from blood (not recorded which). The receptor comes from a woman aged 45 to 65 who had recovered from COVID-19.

The CDR3 spells CASSNGQRMNRYGYTF. The CDR3 DNA sequence: TGTGCCAGCAGCAACGGACAGCGGATGAATCGATATGGCTACACCTTC. This chain connects TRBV7-2 to TRBJ1-2; D perhaps matches TRBD1 (6 bases). The V end lost 5 bases, the J end lost 5 bases, and 21 bases lay between the germline ends. The germline V gene has CDR1 SGHTA and CDR2 FQGNSA. The CDR3 contains 16 residues.